This TCR beta chain was identified in a study of blood T cell repertoires in COVID-19. Study-level background: T cells, B-cell-depleted T cells, or PBMCs provided the cDNA or gDNA that served as material.

The CDR3 runs to 13 residues. In germline, CDR1 is LGHDT, CDR2 YNNKEL (reference sequence). The V end lost 3 bases, the J end lost 4 bases, and 9 bases lay between the germline ends. The assay was immunoSEQ multiplex PCR, and TCRdb's table has in-frame clones only and misses some. The sample lists around 450,000 clones, about nine tenths occurring once. The source is a young woman who had recovered from COVID-19. The sequenced sample consisted of PBMCs or T cells enriched from blood (not recorded which). V is TRBV3-1 (or the pseudogene TRBV3-2) and J is TRBJ1-2, with TRBD1 as a possible D gene (6 bases). The DNA for the CDR3 is TGTGCCAGCAGCCATACAGGGTTCTATGGCTACACCTTC. Translating gives CASSHTGFYGYTF.